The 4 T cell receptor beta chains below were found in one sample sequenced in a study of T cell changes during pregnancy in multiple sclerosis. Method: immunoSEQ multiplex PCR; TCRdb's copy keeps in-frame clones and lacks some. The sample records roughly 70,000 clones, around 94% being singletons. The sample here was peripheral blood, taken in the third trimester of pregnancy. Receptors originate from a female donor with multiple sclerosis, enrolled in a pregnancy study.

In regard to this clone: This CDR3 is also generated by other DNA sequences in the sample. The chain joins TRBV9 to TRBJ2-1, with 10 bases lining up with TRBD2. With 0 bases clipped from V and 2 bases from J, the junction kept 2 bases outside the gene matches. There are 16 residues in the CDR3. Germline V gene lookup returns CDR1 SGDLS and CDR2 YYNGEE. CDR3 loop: CASSVVLAGAYNEQFF. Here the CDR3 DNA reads TGTGCCAGCAGCGTAGTGCTAGCGGGAGCCTACAATGAGCAGTTCTTC.

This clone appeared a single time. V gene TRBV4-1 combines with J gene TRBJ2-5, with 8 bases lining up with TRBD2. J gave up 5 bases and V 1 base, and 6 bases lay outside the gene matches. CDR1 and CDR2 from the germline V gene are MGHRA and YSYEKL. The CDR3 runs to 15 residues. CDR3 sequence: CASSQGKGLVETQYF. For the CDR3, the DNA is TGCGCCAGCAGCCAAGGGAAGGGACTAGTGGAGACCCAGTACTTC.

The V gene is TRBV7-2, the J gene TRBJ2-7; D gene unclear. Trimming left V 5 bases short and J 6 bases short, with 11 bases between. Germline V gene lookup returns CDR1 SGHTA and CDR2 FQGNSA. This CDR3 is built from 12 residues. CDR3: CASSPYPAEQYF. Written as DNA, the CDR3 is TGTGCCAGCAGCCCCTATCCCGCCGAGCAGTACTTC.

The CDR3: CASSPNTRQFSYEQYF. CDR3 sequence (DNA): TGTGCCAGCAGCCCAAACACACGACAGTTCTCCTACGAGCAGTACTTC. The J gene is TRBJ2-7, the V gene TRBV27; D possibly corresponds to TRBD1 (5 bases). Trimming cost V 6 bases and J 0 bases, with 18 bases left between them. The CDR3 extends over 16 amino acids. CDR1 is MNHEY, CDR2 SMNVEV, per germline (reference sequence).